The 7 T cell receptor beta chains presented below share a single source sample, sequenced in a study of T-cell reconstitution after alpha-beta-depleted transplantation in children. TCRbeta library construction was performed incorporating unique molecular identifiers. MiXCR, applied by TCRdb to the PCR reads, yields one record per CDR3 protein. In the table there are hundreds of thousands of distinct CDR3 sequences, over 9.5% of which are singletons. Source: PBMCs from the stem cell graft donor, taken from the stem cell graft. Receptors originate from a human donor who donated a stem cell graft to a child with acute myeloid leukemia.

This clonotype was observed a handful of times. The V call is TRBV7-9, the J call TRBJ2-1; TRBD2 aligns across 11 bases. V gave up 6 bases and J gave up 8 bases; unmatched junction bases: 15. CDR3 size: 17 residues. The germline gives CDR1 SEHNR, CDR2 FQNEAQ (reference sequence). CDR3 protein: CASSLVTPSGRKDEQFF. The CDR3 bases are TGTGCCAGCAGTCTCGTGACCCCTAGCGGGAGGAAGGATGAGCAGTTCTTC.

The V gene is TRBV12-3 or TRBV12-4, the J gene TRBJ2-1; D gene unclear. The CDR3 has 13 residues. Trimming left V 7 bases short and J 4 bases short, with 11 bases between. The DNA for the CDR3 is TGTGCCAGCAAATCGACGGTATACAATGAGCAGTTCTTC. Its protein is CASKSTVYNEQFF.

This clonotype was seen only a few times. The chain is built from TRBV10-3 and TRBJ2-1; tentative D call: TRBD2 (5 bases). Germline lookup yields CDR1 ENHRY and CDR2 SYGVKD. V was cut by 4 bases and J by 8 bases, with 21 bases left in between. This CDR3 is built from 16 residues. The DNA of the CDR3 is TGTGCCATCAGTGGAGTCCAGACCTCTCCCGGGGATGAGCAGTTCTTC. Protein: CAISGVQTSPGDEQFF.

This clonotype was seen a handful of times. The chain is built from TRBV5-1 and TRBJ2-7, with 12 bases fitting TRBD1. The V gene end was trimmed by 2 bases and the J gene end by 5 bases; junction bases not matched to a gene: 2. CDR3 length equals 14 residues. CDR1 SGHRS and CDR2 YFSETQ come from the germline V gene. The CDR3 loop reads CASSFGTGGNEQYF. CDR3 in DNA: TGCGCCAGCAGCTTCGGGACAGGGGGCAACGAGCAGTACTTC.

This chain links TRBV28 with TRBJ2-2; 8 bases line up with TRBD2. The CDR3 runs to 16 residues. The V segment lost 6 bases and the J segment 4 bases; nucleotides outside the gene matches: 10. The germline gives CDR1 MDHEN, CDR2 SYDVKM. Here the CDR3 reads CASRFPGLAGTGELFF. Written as DNA, the CDR3 is TGTGCCAGCAGATTCCCCGGCCTAGCGGGCACCGGGGAGCTGTTTTTT.

This clonotype was seen a few times. The rearrangement links TRBV28 to TRBJ1-2, with TRBD1 matching 8 bases. V lost 6 bases, J lost 8 bases, and 14 bases stayed unmatched. Looked up from germline, CDR1 is MDHEN and CDR2 is SYDVKM. The CDR3 runs 15 residues. In DNA, the CDR3 is TGTGCCAGCAGCCACGGGGACAGGAGGGTGGCGGGCTACACCTTC. Amino acid sequence: CASSHGDRRVAGYTF.

The genes are TRBV10-3 and TRBJ2-3, with D perhaps matching TRBD2 (5 bases). The CDR3 consists of 13 residues. V lost 6 bases to trimming and J lost 4 bases, with 11 bases between them. Germline lookup yields CDR1 ENHRY and CDR2 SYGVKD. CDR3 region: CAIRREVSDTQYF. The DNA for the CDR3 is TGTGCCATCAGACGGGAAGTGTCAGATACGCAGTATTTT.